Reported below is one TCR beta chain. The sample originates from a study of tumor-infiltrating lymphocytes in localized non-small cell lung cancer. Turning to the study itself: The cohort mixed smokers and never-smokers, several histologies, and some post-neoadjuvant-chemotherapy samples.

Germline lookup yields CDR1 MDHEN and CDR2 SYDVKM. The junction had 4 bases not matched to a gene; V was cut back by 7 bases and J by 6 bases. This CDR3 spans 13 amino acids. The method was immunoSEQ multiplex PCR; TCRdb's version includes in-frame clones alone and lacks a portion of them. The repertoire holds 15,000 to 20,000 clones, around 80% seen once, with approximately 4.9% in the top ten. The specimen was lung tumor tissue. The genes are TRBV28 and TRBJ1-4, with 8 bases aligning to TRBD1. This TCR derives from a human donor with non-small cell lung cancer. The CDR3 nucleotides are TGTGCCAGCACCGGACAGGGCGATGAAAAACTGTTTTTT. Translation: CASTGQGDEKLFF.